Included here is one TCR beta chain sequence, with context. The germline V gene encodes CDR1 ENHRY and CDR2 SYGVKD. The germline V and J ends were trimmed by 6 bases and 1 base, with 6 bases remaining between them. The CDR3 contains 12 residues. Sequencing used immunoSEQ multiplex PCR; TCRdb keeps in-frame clones, though not all of them. The sample has over 50,000 clones, approximately 84% seen once. The record originates from a study of technical replicates of blood from a handful of donors. V gene TRBV10-3 combines with J gene TRBJ1-1, with D perhaps TRBD1 (5 bases). The specimen was PBMCs. The receptor was derived from a human donor in good health. Some clones in this sample may be carry-over from other donors' samples. CDR3 in DNA: TGTGCCATCAGCAGGGAGAACACTGAAGCTTTCTTT. Its protein product is CAISRENTEAFF.